Below are 3 T cell receptor beta chains sequenced from a single sample in a study of CD8 T cells in Susac syndrome. RNA, at about 0.45 to 1 ug, was reverse transcribed with random hexamers. From the immunoSEQ multiplex PCR reads, TCRdb called clonotypes with MiXCR, one entry per CDR3 protein. The sample contains around 45,000 distinct CDR3 sequences, nearly 95% of which appear only once. Material: CD8+ T cells from PBMCs. The source is a human donor in good health.

This chain connects TRBV27 to TRBJ1-2; 10 bases match TRBD1. CDR1 is MNHEY, CDR2 SMNVEV, per germline (reference sequence). CDR3 length: 18 amino acids. Germline trimming cut 6 bases from V and 4 bases from J; bases unmatched to any gene: 17. The CDR3 DNA sequence: TGTGCCAGCAGAGGACAGGGGGACCCGCGGGGGCCTGGCTATGGCTACACCTTC. This codes for CASRGQGDPRGPGYGYTF.

The chain joins TRBV6-2 or TRBV6-3 to TRBJ2-7; 8 bases align to TRBD1. V shed 2 bases and J 4 bases; nucleotides not matched to a gene: 10. Germline V CDR1 and CDR2: MNHEY, SVGEGT. This CDR3 comprises 16 residues. The CDR3 DNA reads as TGTGCCAGCAGTTACCCCCCGCGGACAGGGCAGTACGAGCAGTACTTC. Translated, it gives CASSYPPRTGQYEQYF.

V usage is TRBV9 and J usage is TRBJ2-7; 7 nucleotides agree with TRBD1. The germline gives CDR1 SGDLS, CDR2 YYNGEE. After removal of 2 bases from V and 3 bases from J, the junction contained 5 bases not matched to a gene. The CDR3 spans 14 residues. CDR3 coding DNA: TGTGCCAGCAGCGTTGGGGACAGAAACTACGAGCAGTACTTC. Translating it yields CASSVGDRNYEQYF.